The 32 T cell receptor beta chains below all came from one sample that was sequenced in a study of cytomegalovirus exposure and HLA in healthy donors. Amplification used 60 Vbeta primers and 13 Jbeta primers. Method: immunoSEQ multiplex PCR; TCRdb's copy keeps in-frame clones and lacks some. The table records around 190,000 clones, around 87% of them present only once. Specimen: PBMCs. These receptors all come from a boy between 2 and 10 years old in good health and CMV-seronegative.

The rearrangement uses TRBV7-6 and TRBJ2-7; no clear D. Germline V CDR1 and CDR2: SGHVS, FNYEAQ. This CDR3 is built from 13 residues. The V end lost 5 bases, the J end lost 3 bases, and 11 bases lay between the germline ends. This chain's CDR3 is CASSRSRSYEQYF. DNA of the CDR3: TGTGCCAGCAGCCGTTCCCGTAGCTACGAGCAGTACTTC.

The chain has TRBV4-1 and TRBJ2-1, with 9 bases matching TRBD2. This CDR3 contains 17 residues. Germline V CDR1 and CDR2: MGHRA, YSYEKL. The J segment lost 5 bases and the V segment lost 1 base, leaving 9 bases of the junction unmatched. The CDR3 DNA reads as TGCGCCAGCAGCCAAGCCCAGGGACTAGCTACGGACAATGAGCAGTTCTTC. Protein sequence: CASSQAQGLATDNEQFF.

The V and J genes are TRBV7-9 and TRBJ2-7, with 9 positions matching TRBD1. CDR3 size: 15 residues. Germline trimming cut 5 bases from V and 1 base from J; bases unmatched to any gene: 6. Germline V gene data show CDR1 as SEHNR and CDR2 as FQNEAQ (reference sequence). Written as DNA, the CDR3 is TGTGCCAGCAGCACACGGACAGGGGAATCCTACGAGCAGTACTTC. It yields the protein CASSTRTGESYEQYF.

The chain has TRBV7-2 and TRBJ2-7, with D maybe TRBD1 (5 bases). The CDR3 runs 13 residues. Germline assignment: CDR1 SGHTA and CDR2 FQGNSA. Trimming cost V 5 bases and J 6 bases, with 14 bases left between them. In nucleotides, the CDR3 is TGTGCCAGCAGCCTAACCACAGGTAGCGAGCAGTACTTC. As protein: CASSLTTGSEQYF.

This clone was recorded once. The chain carries TRBV20-1 and TRBJ1-1; D is unresolved. The V gene lost 1 base and the J gene lost 3 bases, with 3 bases spanning the gap. The V gene's germline CDR1 is DFQATT and CDR2 SNEGSKA (reference sequence). This CDR3 is built from 11 residues. The CDR3 protein is CSARGDTEAFF. In nucleotides, the CDR3 is TGCAGTGCTAGAGGCGACACTGAAGCTTTCTTT.

The chain has TRBV27 and TRBJ1-1; D is unresolved. This CDR3 is built from 13 residues. The V gene's germline CDR1 is MNHEY and CDR2 SMNVEV (reference sequence). The germline V and J ends were trimmed by 2 bases and 5 bases, with 9 bases remaining between them. The CDR3 nucleotides are TGTGCCAGCAGTTTAGGAGGCGAGACTGAAGCTTTCTTT. This gives the protein CASSLGGETEAFF.

There are a few counts of this clone. The chain joins TRBV7-9 to TRBJ2-1; a possible D gene is TRBD2 (6 bases). The CDR3 is made up of 14 amino acids. The V end lost 10 bases, the J end lost 5 bases, and 18 bases lay between the germline ends. CDR1 and CDR2 from the germline V gene are SEHNR and FQNEAQ (reference sequence). CDR3 sequence reads: CANSGEGRDNEQFF. CDR3 bases: TGTGCCAACTCGGGAGAAGGAAGGGACAATGAGCAGTTCTTC.

The V and J genes are TRBV5-1 and TRBJ1-2; TRBD1 matches 9 bases. This CDR3 has 15 amino acids. The germline CDR1 and CDR2 sequences are SGHRS and YFSETQ. Trimming at V came to 0 bases and at J to 6 bases, leaving 6 bases not matched to a gene. DNA of the CDR3: TGCGCCAGCAGCTTGGAGTGGACAGGGGAGGATGGCTACACCTTC. This codes for CASSLEWTGEDGYTF.

This clone was counted once. The rearrangement links TRBV28 to TRBJ2-3; maybe TRBD2 (5 bases). Germline lookup yields CDR1 MDHEN and CDR2 SYDVKM. The CDR3 loop spans 18 amino acids. Trimming cost V 7 bases and J 0 bases, with 23 bases left between them. CDR3 sequence reads: CASKEPAERKPSTDTQYF. Here the CDR3 DNA reads TGTGCCAGCAAGGAGCCAGCCGAGCGGAAACCTAGCACAGATACGCAGTATTTT.

The chain couples TRBV6-1 to TRBJ1-2, with 8 bases matching TRBD1. V gave up 8 bases and J gave up 7 bases; unmatched junction bases: 12. The CDR3 covers 14 residues. The germline gives CDR1 MNHNS, CDR2 SASEGT. The DNA of the CDR3 is TGTGCCAGCCAAAAGGACAGGGCCCCTCCTGGCTACACCTTC. The encoded protein is CASQKDRAPPGYTF.

The chain carries TRBV7-9 and TRBJ1-4; 10 positions agree with TRBD1. Per the germline V gene, CDR1 is SEHNR and CDR2 is FQNEAQ (reference sequence). The CDR3 length is 19 residues. J was trimmed by 0 bases and V by 5 bases; bases with no gene match: 12. The CDR3 coding sequence is TGTGCCAGCAGCCGGTCCCGGGACAGGGGAGATTCAACTAATGAAAAACTGTTTTTT. The encoded protein is CASSRSRDRGDSTNEKLFF.

The chain has TRBV7-3 and TRBJ2-2; D possibly corresponds to TRBD1 (5 bases). Germline V gene data show CDR1 as SGHTA and CDR2 as FQGTGA. This CDR3 is 16 amino acids long. The germline V and J ends were trimmed by 2 bases and 6 bases, with 16 bases remaining between them. The CDR3 DNA reads TGTGCCAGCAGCTTACAGCCACCCAGGGCCTCCGGGGAGCTGTTTTTT. Residues: CASSLQPPRASGELFF.

The chain employs TRBV29-1 and TRBJ2-5, with TRBD2 matching over 13 bases. J lost 3 bases, V lost 7 bases, and 5 bases had no gene match. From germline, CDR1 is SQVTM and CDR2 ANQGSEA. CDR3 length: 14 residues. The CDR3 coding sequence is TGCAGCGCTACTAGCGGGGGGGGTGAAGAGACCCAGTACTTC. Protein product: CSATSGGGEETQYF.

The J gene is TRBJ1-1, the V gene TRBV19, with a possible D match to TRBD1 (5 bases). This CDR3 comprises 11 residues. Germline CDR1 reads LNHDA; CDR2 reads SQIVND (reference sequence). V was pared by 3 bases and J by 11 bases, with 10 bases between. The CDR3 spells CASSIQGWAFF. The CDR3 DNA sequence: TGTGCCAGTAGTATTCAGGGATGGGCTTTCTTT.

The V gene is TRBV28, the J gene TRBJ2-7; perhaps TRBD1 as D (6 bases). The CDR3 is 17 amino acids. CDR1 and CDR2 (germline): MDHEN, SYDVKM. The V gene lost 4 bases and the J gene lost 1 base, with 20 bases spanning the gap. The CDR3 sequence: CASSSLPGEQGSYEQYF. The CDR3 DNA reads as TGTGCCAGCAGTTCACTTCCAGGGGAACAGGGATCCTACGAGCAGTACTTC. The full variable domain, with the rest looked up from reference TRBV28 and TRBJ2-7, is DVKVTQSSRYLVKRTGEKVFLECVQDMDHENMFWYRQDPGLGLRLIYFSYDVKMKEKGDIPEGYSVSREKKERFSLILESASTNQTSMYLCASSSLPGEQGSYEQYFGPGTRLTVT.

The V gene is TRBV7-2, the J gene TRBJ2-1; possible D gene TRBD2, 6 bases. The length of the CDR3 is 15 residues. Germline CDR1 is SGHTA and CDR2 is FQGNSA. V was clipped by 5 bases and J by 9 bases, with 20 bases between them. The CDR3 here is CASSPPGLVGGEQFF. The CDR3 DNA reads TGTGCCAGCAGCCCCCCGGGACTCGTAGGCGGTGAGCAGTTCTTC. Looking up the rest from reference TRBV7-2 and TRBJ2-1 gives the full variable domain: GAGVSQSPSNKVTEKGKDVELRCDPISGHTALYWYRQSLGQGLEFLIYFQGNSAPDKSGLPSDRFSAERTGGSVSTLTIQRTQQEDSAVYLCASSPPGLVGGEQFFGPGTRLTVL.

The genes are TRBV28 and TRBJ1-5; perhaps TRBD1 as D (5 bases). Trimming took off 3 bases at V and 0 bases at J, with 6 bases between the two ends. The CDR3 spans 14 residues. Germline V gene lookup returns CDR1 MDHEN and CDR2 SYDVKM. The CDR3, as DNA: TGTGCCAGCAGTTTTGACAGTAGCAATCAGCCCCAGCATTTT. The encoded protein is CASSFDSSNQPQHF.

V and J are TRBV2 and TRBJ2-2; D is unresolved. This CDR3 has 12 residues. Germline loops: CDR1 SNHLY, CDR2 FYNNEI. Trimming left V 2 bases short and J 6 bases short, with 4 bases between. The CDR3 coding sequence is TGTGCCAGCAGTGAATTATCCGGGGAGCTGTTTTTT. Its translation is CASSELSGELFF.

As for this clone: This specimen includes other DNA sequences encoding the same CDR3. The rearrangement joins TRBV27 to TRBJ2-3; D gene ambiguous. This CDR3 comprises 13 residues. The ends were cut back, 2 bases at V and 3 bases at J, with 6 bases in the middle. Per the germline V gene, CDR1 is MNHEY and CDR2 is SMNVEV (reference sequence). CDR3 nucleotide sequence: TGTGCCAGCAGTTTAGTAGTTACAGATACGCAGTATTTT. Encoded protein: CASSLVVTDTQYF.

The gene calls are TRBV4-1 and TRBJ2-5; possibly TRBD2 for D (5 bases). The J call could be wrong; TRBJ2-7 is a better fit for the DNA end. The CDR3 covers 15 residues. Germline CDR1 is MGHRA and CDR2 is YSYEKL. The CDR3 here is CASSQVSSPVYEQYF. CDR3 bases: TGCGCCAGCAGCCAAGTTTCTAGCCCAGTCTACGAGCAGTACTTC.

The V and J genes are TRBV11-2 and TRBJ2-7, with 13 bases fitting TRBD2. CDR1 and CDR2 (germline): SGHAT, FQNNGV. This CDR3 has 17 residues. V dropped 1 base and J dropped 4; count of bases not matched to a gene: 7. CDR3 in DNA: TGTGCCAGCAGCTTAGGCGGGTGGACTAGCGGGAGTTACGAGCAGTACTTC. Protein product: CASSLGGWTSGSYEQYF.

This clone was recorded a few times. This sequence joins TRBV28 and TRBJ2-3, with D perhaps TRBD2 (6 bases). Trimming stripped 5 bases from V and 6 bases from J, with 21 bases between. The CDR3 is made up of 16 amino acids. The germline gives CDR1 MDHEN, CDR2 SYDVKM. CDR3 residues: CASSTPPGRGEDTQYF. For the CDR3, the DNA is TGTGCCAGCAGTACCCCCCCCGGGAGAGGAGAGGATACGCAGTATTTT.

The genes are TRBV2 and TRBJ2-7, with D possibly being TRBD1 (5 bases). Germline V gene sequence: CDR1 SNHLY, CDR2 FYNNEI. Trimming shortened V by 4 bases and J by 7 bases, and 17 bases separated the two germline ends. CDR3 length equals 14 residues. The CDR3 bases are TGTGCCAGCAGTGGGACACCCTTTACGTGGGAGCAGTACTTC. It translates to CASSGTPFTWEQYF.

This clone was detected a few times. The gene calls are TRBV4-1 and TRBJ2-1, with D possibly TRBD2 on 5 matching bases. In germline, CDR1 is MGHRA, CDR2 YSYEKL. CDR3 length: 15 amino acids. V was cut by 0 bases and J by 7 bases, with 13 bases left in between. In DNA form, the CDR3 reads TGCGCCAGCAGCCAAGAGATAGGACTTACGAATGAGCAGTTCTTC. This gives the protein CASSQEIGLTNEQFF.

This sequence joins TRBV6-6 and TRBJ1-1; possibly TRBD1 for D (5 bases). From germline, CDR1 is MNHNY and CDR2 SVGAGI (reference sequence). The CDR3 runs to 14 residues. Deletions cut 1 base from V and 4 bases from J, with 10 bases between. The CDR3 sequence is CASSYLEGTTEAFF. DNA for the CDR3: TGTGCCAGCAGTTACTTGGAGGGGACCACTGAAGCTTTCTTT.

A note on this clone: One end of the junction fails to match germline, which may point to a read error. The chain is built from TRBV19 and TRBJ2-7; a weak D match, TRBD2 (5 bases). The CDR3 has 13 amino acids. Germline loops: CDR1 LNHDA, CDR2 SQIVND (reference sequence). The CDR3 region is CASGIDRGYEQYF. The CDR3 DNA sequence: TGTGCCAGTGGTATAGATCGCGGGTACGAGCAGTACTTC. Looking up the rest from reference TRBV19 and TRBJ2-7 gives the full variable domain: DGGITQSPKYLFRKEGQNVTLSCEQNLNHDAMYWYRQDPGQGLRLIYYSQIVNDFQKGDIAEGYSVSREKKESFPLTVTSAQKNPTAFYLCASGIDRGYEQYFGPGTRLTVT.

This chain joins TRBV19 and TRBJ2-1; TRBD2 agrees at 7 bases. CDR3 length: 15 residues. With V trimmed by 4 bases and J by 2 bases, 5 bases remained unmatched. Germline V gene lookup returns CDR1 LNHDA and CDR2 SQIVND (reference sequence). As DNA, the CDR3 is TGTGCCAGTAGTAAGAGCGGGAACACCTACAATGAGCAGTTCTTC. This codes for CASSKSGNTYNEQFF.

The chain uses TRBV11-3 and TRBJ2-7; D possibly corresponds to TRBD1 (7 bases). V lost 2 bases, J lost 3 bases, and 11 bases lay in between. CDR1 is SGHNT, CDR2 YENEEA, per germline. CDR3 length: 14 residues. CDR3 region: CASSLRGDSYEQYF. For the CDR3, the DNA is TGTGCCAGCAGCTTAAGGGGGGACAGCTACGAGCAGTACTTC.

This clone occurred once. The V gene is TRBV5-1, the J gene TRBJ2-5, with D possibly TRBD1 on 5 matching bases. V was pared by 2 bases and J by 1 base, with 6 bases between. The CDR3 sequence is 13 residues long. Germline V gives CDR1 SGHRS, CDR2 YFSETQ. CDR3 amino acids: CASSFDSQETQYF. Here the CDR3 DNA reads TGCGCCAGCAGCTTTGACAGCCAAGAGACCCAGTACTTC.

The gene calls are TRBV27 and TRBJ1-1, with 7 bases fitting TRBD1. Germline CDR1 reads MNHEY; CDR2 reads SMNVEV (reference sequence). J lost 1 base, V lost 4 bases, and 6 bases had no gene match. The CDR3 has 15 residues. The CDR3 spells CASSSRQGGNTEAFF. The CDR3 coding sequence is TGTGCCAGCAGTTCACGACAGGGCGGGAACACTGAAGCTTTCTTT.

This sequence joins TRBV27 and TRBJ2-1, with 13 bases that match TRBD2. J lost 7 bases, V lost 5 bases, and 5 bases had no gene match. Germline loops: CDR1 MNHEY, CDR2 SMNVEV (reference sequence). CDR3 size: 15 residues. CDR3 residues: CASSRLAGGYNEQFF. The CDR3 nucleotides are TGTGCCAGCAGTAGACTAGCGGGGGGCTATAATGAGCAGTTCTTC.

This chain links TRBV2 with TRBJ2-5; TRBD1 agrees at 9 bases. The end of the DNA is better explained by TRBJ2-7, so the J call may be wrong. From germline, CDR1 is SNHLY and CDR2 FYNNEI. The CDR3 spans 13 residues. The CDR3 here is CASSRDRVYEQYF. As DNA, the CDR3 is TGTGCCAGCTCCCGGGACAGGGTCTACGAGCAGTACTTC.